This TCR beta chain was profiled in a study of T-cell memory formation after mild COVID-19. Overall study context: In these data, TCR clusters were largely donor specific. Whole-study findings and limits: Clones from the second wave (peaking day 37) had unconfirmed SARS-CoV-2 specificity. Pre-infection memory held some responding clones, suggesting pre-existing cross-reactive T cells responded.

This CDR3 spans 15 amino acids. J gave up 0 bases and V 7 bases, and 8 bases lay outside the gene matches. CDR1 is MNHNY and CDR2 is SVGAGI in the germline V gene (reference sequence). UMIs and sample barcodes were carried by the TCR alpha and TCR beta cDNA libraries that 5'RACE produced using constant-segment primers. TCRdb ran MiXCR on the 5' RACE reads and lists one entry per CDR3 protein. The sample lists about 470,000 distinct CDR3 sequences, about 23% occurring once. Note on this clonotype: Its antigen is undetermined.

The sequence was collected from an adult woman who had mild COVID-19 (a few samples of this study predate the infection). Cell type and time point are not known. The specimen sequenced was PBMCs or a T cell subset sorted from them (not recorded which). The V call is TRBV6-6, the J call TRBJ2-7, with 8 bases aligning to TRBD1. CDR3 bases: TGTGCCAGCACCAGACAGGGGTCGGGCTCCTACGAGCAGTACTTC. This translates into CASTRQGSGSYEQYF.